The sequence of this T cell receptor (beta chain) was determined in a study of response to subunit inactivated influenza vaccine. From the RT-PCR reads, TCRdb called clonotypes with MiXCR, one entry per CDR3 protein. Among 650,000 to 800,000 distinct CDR3 sequences, around 14% were seen once, and the ten largest hold approximately 7%. Findings and limits, study-wide: Only a handful of new T cells, the authors suggested, are recruited with each seasonal influenza vaccination.

This CDR3 contains 16 residues. V dropped 6 bases and J dropped 8; count of bases not matched to a gene: 12. CDR1 MNHEY and CDR2 SMNVEV come from the germline V gene (reference sequence). This clonotype was seen a handful of times. No antigen is known for it. The sequencing here drew on PBMCs from blood, taken roughly 15 days before vaccination. This receptor was taken from a man over 45 who received an inactivated influenza vaccine. The chain joins TRBV27 to TRBJ2-5; 13 bases are shared with TRBD2. The CDR3 bases are TGTGCCAGCAGCCGAGGCGGACTAGCGGGGGTCGGAACCCAGTACTTC. Protein product: CASSRGGLAGVGTQYF.